Here is one TCR beta chain with its context. The data originate from a study of blood T cell repertoires in COVID-19. Libraries were prepared by immunoSEQ multiplex PCR; TCRdb keeps only in-frame clonotypes and omits some of them. Found here are 100,000 to 140,000 clones, 80% to 85% of them singletons; the top ten hold roughly 4.6%. Trimming took 5 bases from V and 0 from J, leaving 12 bases between them. The CDR3 sequence is 15 residues long. Germline lookup yields CDR1 LNHDA and CDR2 SQIVND (reference sequence). The sequence derives from a human donor in a cohort sampled during active COVID-19. Sequencing was carried out using peripheral blood. The gene calls are TRBV19 and TRBJ2-3, with no clear D. The CDR3: CASSRLVGSTDTQYF. The DNA of the CDR3 is TGTGCCAGTAGTCGGCTAGTTGGGAGCACAGATACGCAGTATTTT.